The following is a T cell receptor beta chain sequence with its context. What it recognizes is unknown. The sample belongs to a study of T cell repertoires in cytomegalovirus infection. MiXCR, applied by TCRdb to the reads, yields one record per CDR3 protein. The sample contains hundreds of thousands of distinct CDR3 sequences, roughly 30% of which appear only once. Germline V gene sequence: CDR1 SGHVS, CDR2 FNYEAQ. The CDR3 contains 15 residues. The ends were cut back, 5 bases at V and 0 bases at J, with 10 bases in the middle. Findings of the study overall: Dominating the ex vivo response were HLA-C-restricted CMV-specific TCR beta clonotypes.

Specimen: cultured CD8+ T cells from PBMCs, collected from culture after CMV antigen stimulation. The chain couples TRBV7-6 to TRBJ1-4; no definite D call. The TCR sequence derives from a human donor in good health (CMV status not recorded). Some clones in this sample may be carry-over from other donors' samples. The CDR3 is CASSRPQATNEKLFF. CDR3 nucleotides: TGTGCCAGCAGCCGCCCCCAGGCAACTAATGAAAAACTGTTTTTT. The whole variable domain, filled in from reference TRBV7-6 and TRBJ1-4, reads GAGVSQSPRYKVTKRGQDVALRCDPISGHVSLYWYRQALGQGPEFLTYFNYEAQQDKSGLPNDRFSAERPEGSISTLTIQRTEQRDSAMYRCASSRPQATNEKLFFGSGTQLSVL.